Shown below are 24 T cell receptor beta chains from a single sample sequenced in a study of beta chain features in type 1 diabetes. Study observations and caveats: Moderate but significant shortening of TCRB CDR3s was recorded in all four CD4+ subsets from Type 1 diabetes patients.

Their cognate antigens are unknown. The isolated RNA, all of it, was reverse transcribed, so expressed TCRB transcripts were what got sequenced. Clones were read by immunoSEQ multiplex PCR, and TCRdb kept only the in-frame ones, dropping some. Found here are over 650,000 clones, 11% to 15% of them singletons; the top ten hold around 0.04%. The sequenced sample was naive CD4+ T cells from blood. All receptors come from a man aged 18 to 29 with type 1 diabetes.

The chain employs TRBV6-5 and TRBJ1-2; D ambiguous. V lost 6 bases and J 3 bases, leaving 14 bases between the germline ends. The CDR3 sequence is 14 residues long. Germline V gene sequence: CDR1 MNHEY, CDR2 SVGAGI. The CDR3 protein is CASSRAIGDYGYTF. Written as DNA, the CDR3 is TGTGCCAGCAGCCGGGCTATTGGGGACTATGGCTACACCTTC.

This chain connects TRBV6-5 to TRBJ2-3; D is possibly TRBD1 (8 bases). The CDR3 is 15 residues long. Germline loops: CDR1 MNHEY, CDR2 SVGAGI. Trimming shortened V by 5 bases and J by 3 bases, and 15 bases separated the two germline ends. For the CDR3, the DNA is TGTGCCAGCAGTGCACAGGGGGGGGTGACAGATACGCAGTATTTT. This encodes CASSAQGGVTDTQYF.

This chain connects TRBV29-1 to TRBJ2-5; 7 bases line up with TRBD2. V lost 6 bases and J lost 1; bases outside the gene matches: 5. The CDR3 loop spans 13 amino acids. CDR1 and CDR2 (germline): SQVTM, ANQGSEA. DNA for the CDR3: TGCAGCGTCCCTTCTAGCGGCCAAGAGACCCAGTACTTC. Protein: CSVPSSGQETQYF. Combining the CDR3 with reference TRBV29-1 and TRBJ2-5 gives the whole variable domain SAVISQKPSRDICQRGTSLTIQCQVDSQVTMMFWYRQQPGQSLTLIATANQGSEATYESGFVIDKFPISRPNLTFSTLTVSNMSPEDSSIYLCSVPSSGQETQYFGPGTRLLVL.

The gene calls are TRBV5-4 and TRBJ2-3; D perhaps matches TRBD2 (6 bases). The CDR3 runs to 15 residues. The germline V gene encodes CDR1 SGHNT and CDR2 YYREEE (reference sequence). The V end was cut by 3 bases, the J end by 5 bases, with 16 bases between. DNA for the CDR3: TGTGCCAGCAGCTCGAGAGGAGGGGTGGTAGATACGCAGTATTTT. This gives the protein CASSSRGGVVDTQYF.

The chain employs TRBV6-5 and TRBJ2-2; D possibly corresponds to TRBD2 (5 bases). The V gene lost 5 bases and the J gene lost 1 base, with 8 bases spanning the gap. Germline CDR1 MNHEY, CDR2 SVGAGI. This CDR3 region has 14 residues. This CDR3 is CASSTDWNTGELFF. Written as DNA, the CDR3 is TGTGCCAGCAGTACGGACTGGAACACCGGGGAGCTGTTTTTT.

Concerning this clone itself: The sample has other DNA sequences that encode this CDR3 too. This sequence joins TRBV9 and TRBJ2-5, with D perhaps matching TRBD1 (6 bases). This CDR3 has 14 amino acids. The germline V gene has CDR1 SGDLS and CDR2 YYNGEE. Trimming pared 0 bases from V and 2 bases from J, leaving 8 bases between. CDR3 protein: CASSVGGGQETQYF. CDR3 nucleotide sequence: TGTGCCAGCAGCGTAGGAGGGGGACAAGAGACCCAGTACTTC.

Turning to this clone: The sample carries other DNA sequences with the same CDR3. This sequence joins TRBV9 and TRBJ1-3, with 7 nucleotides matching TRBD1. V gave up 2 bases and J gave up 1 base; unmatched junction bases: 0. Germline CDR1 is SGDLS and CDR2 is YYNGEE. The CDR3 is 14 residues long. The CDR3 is CASSVGQSGNTIYF. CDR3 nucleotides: TGTGCCAGCAGCGTGGGACAGTCTGGAAACACCATATATTTT.

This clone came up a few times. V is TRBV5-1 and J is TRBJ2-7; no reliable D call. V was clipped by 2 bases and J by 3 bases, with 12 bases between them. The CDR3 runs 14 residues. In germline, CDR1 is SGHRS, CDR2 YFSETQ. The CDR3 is CASSLPDRYYEQYF. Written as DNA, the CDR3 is TGCGCCAGCAGCTTACCCGATCGCTACTACGAGCAGTACTTC.

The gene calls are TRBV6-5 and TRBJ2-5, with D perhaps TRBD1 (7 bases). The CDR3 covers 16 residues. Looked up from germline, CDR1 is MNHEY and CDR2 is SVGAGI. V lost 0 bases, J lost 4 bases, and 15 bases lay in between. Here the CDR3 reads CASSYSNHQGGETQYF. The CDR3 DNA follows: TGTGCCAGCAGTTACTCCAACCACCAGGGGGGAGAGACCCAGTACTTC.

CDR3 DNA sequence: TGTGCCAGCAGCTTTGGACAGGGGGCAATGTTGGACACTGAAGCTTTCTTT. This gives the protein CASSFGQGAMLDTEAFF. V gene TRBV5-6 combines with J gene TRBJ1-1; 11 bases agree with TRBD1. J was trimmed by 3 bases and V by 2 bases; bases with no gene match: 9. The CDR3 runs 17 residues. Germline V gene sequence: CDR1 SGHDT, CDR2 YYEEEE.

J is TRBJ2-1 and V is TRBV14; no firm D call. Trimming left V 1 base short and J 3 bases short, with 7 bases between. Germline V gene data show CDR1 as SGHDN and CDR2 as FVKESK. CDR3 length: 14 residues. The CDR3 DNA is TGTGCCAGCAGCCAAGTGGCAAGCTACAATGAGCAGTTCTTC. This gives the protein CASSQVASYNEQFF.

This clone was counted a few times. The CDR3 DNA reads TGTGCCTGGACCCCTTCGTTGGGTGGCTACACCTTC. It translates to CAWTPSLGGYTF. The chain carries TRBV30 and TRBJ1-2; D unresolved. CDR3 size: 12 residues. Germline V CDR1 and CDR2: GTSNPN, SVGIG (reference sequence). Deletions cut 4 bases from V and 7 bases from J, with 13 bases between.

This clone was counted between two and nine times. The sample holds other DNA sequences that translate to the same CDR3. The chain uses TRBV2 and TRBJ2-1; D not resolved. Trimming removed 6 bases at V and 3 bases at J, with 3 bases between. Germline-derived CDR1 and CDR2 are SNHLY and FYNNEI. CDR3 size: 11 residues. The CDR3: CASSDYNEQFF. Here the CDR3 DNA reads TGTGCCAGCAGCGACTACAATGAGCAGTTCTTC.

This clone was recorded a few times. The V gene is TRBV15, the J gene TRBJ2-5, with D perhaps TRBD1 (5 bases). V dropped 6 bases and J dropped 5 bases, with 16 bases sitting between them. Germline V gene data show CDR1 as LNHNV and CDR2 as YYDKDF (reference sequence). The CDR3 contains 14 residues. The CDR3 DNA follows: TGTGCCACCAGTGTTGACAGACTCAGGGAGACCCAGTACTTC. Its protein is CATSVDRLRETQYF.

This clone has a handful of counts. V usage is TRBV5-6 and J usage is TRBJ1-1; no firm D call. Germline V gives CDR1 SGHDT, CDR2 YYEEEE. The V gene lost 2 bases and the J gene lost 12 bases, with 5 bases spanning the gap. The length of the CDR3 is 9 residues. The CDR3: CASSFKSFF. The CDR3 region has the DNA TGTGCCAGCAGCTTTAAATCTTTCTTT.

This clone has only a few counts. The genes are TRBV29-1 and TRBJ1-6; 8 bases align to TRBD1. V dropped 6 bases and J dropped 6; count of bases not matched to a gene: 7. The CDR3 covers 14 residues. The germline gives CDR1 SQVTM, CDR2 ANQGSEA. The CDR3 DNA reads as TGCAGCGTGGGGACAGGTTTCGGTAATTCACCCCTCCACTTT. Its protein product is CSVGTGFGNSPLHF. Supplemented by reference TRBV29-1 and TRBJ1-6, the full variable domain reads SAVISQKPSRDICQRGTSLTIQCQVDSQVTMMFWYRQQPGQSLTLIATANQGSEATYESGFVIDKFPISRPNLTFSTLTVSNMSPEDSSIYLCSVGTGFGNSPLHFGNGTRLTVT.

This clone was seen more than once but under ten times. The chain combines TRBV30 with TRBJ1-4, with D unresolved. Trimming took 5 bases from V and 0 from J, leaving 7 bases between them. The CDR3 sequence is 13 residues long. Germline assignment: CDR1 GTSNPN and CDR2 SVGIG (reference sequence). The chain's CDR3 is CAWGQTTNEKLFF. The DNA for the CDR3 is TGTGCCTGGGGGCAAACAACTAATGAAAAACTGTTTTTT.

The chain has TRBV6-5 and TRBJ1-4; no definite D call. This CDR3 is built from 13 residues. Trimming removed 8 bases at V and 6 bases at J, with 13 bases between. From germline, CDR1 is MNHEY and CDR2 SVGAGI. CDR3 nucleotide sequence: TGTGCCAGCCGGCGGACGTTAGATGAAAAACTGTTTTTT. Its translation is CASRRTLDEKLFF.

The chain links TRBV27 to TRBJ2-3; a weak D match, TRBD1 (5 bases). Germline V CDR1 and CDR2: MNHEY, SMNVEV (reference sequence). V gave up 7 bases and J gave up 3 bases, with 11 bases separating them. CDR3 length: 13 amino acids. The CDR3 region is CASTDRTTDTQYF. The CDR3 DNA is TGTGCCAGCACCGACAGAACGACAGATACGCAGTATTTT.

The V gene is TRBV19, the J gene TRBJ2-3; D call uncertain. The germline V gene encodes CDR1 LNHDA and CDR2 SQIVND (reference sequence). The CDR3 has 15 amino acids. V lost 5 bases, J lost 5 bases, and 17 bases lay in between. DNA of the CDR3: TGTGCCAGTAGTCCCCTTTTGGGAATCAAAGATACGCAGTATTTT. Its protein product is CASSPLLGIKDTQYF.

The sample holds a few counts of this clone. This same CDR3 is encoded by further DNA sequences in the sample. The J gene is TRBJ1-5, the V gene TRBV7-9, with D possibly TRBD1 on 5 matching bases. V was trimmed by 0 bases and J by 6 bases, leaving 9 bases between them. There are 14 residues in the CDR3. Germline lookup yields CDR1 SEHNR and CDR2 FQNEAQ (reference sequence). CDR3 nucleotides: TGTGCCAGCAGCTTAGCAGGCGGGGGTCAGCCCCAGCATTTT. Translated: CASSLAGGGQPQHF. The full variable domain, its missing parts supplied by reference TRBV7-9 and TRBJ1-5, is DTGVSQNPRHKITKRGQNVTFRCDPISEHNRLYWYRQTLGQGPEFLTYFQNEAQLEKSRLLSDRFSAERPKGSFSTLEIQRTEQGDSAMYLCASSLAGGGQPQHFGDGTRLSIL.

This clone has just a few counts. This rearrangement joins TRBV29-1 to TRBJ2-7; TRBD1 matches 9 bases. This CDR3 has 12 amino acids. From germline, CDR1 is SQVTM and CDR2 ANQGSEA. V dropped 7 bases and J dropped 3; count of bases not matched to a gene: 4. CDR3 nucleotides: TGCAGCGCCAGGGACAGGGACTACGAGCAGTACTTC. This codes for CSARDRDYEQYF.

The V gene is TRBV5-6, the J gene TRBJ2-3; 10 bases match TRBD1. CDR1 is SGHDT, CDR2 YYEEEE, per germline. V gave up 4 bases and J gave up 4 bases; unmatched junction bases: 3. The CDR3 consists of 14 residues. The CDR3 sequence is CASSNGQGADTQYF. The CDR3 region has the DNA TGTGCCAGCAGCAACGGACAGGGGGCAGATACGCAGTATTTT.

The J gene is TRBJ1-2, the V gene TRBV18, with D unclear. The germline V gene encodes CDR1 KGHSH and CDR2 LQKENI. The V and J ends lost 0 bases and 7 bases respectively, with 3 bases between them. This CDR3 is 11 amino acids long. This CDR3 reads CASSPPGGYTF. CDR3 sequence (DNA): TGTGCCAGCTCACCACCGGGTGGCTACACCTTC.